This TCR beta chain is from a study of blood T cell repertoires in COVID-19. In this sample, this clone turned up a few times. Original methodology: For nucleated cells, counts were estimated from reference gene primer amplification. The table came from immunoSEQ multiplex PCR; TCRdb's copy has only in-frame clones and leaves some out. V and J calls and clone size follow that table, whereas D and trimming were derived from the DNA. The sample has about 110,000 clones; around 78% are singletons. The CDR3 length is 13 residues. Trimming stripped 2 bases from V and 3 bases from J, with 7 bases between. Germline V CDR1 and CDR2: SGHNT, YYREEE (reference sequence).

Source material: peripheral blood. The chain couples TRBV5-4 to TRBJ2-3; tentative D call: TRBD2 (5 bases). This sequence was found in a woman aged 55-69 years with acute or convalescent COVID-19. CDR3 in amino acids: CASSFSGTDTQYF. The DNA of the CDR3 is TGTGCCAGCAGCTTCTCGGGGACAGATACGCAGTATTTT.